This T cell receptor beta chain comes out of a study of blood T cell repertoires in COVID-19. Study overall: The United States, Italy and Spain supplied acute and convalescent COVID-19 samples. T cells, B-cell-depleted T cells, or PBMCs supplied cDNA or gDNA.

V shed 5 bases, J shed 5 bases, and the junction held 9 bases outside the gene matches. The CDR3 loop spans 14 amino acids. Germline CDR1 reads KGHSH; CDR2 reads LQKENI. Authors' methods: Estimation of nucleated cell counts was performed using reference gene primer amplification. TCRdb keeps only in-frame clones here, not all; method: immunoSEQ multiplex PCR. V, J and clone size were drawn from that table, and D and trimming were deduced from the DNA. The sample records about 60,000 clones, more than 75% being singletons. This clonotype originated in a woman over 75 with acute or convalescent COVID-19. Sequencing used peripheral blood. This rearrangement joins TRBV18 to TRBJ2-7; 7 bases line up with TRBD1. The CDR3 loop is CASSDLTGIHEQYF. The CDR3 nucleotides read TGTGCCAGCTCAGACCTGACAGGGATCCACGAGCAGTACTTC.